Included here is one TCR beta chain sequence, with context. Antigen specificity is unknown. These data originate in a study of T-cell memory formation after mild COVID-19. Study-wide context: Clustering of TCRs was largely donor specific. Study observations and caveats: Whether day 37 second-wave clones are SARS-CoV-2-specific was not confirmed. Clones that contracted from day 15 to 85 were balanced CD4/CD8, while later expanders leaned CD4+. Clones that contracted clustered mainly in CM and EM if CD4+ and in EMRA if CD8+.

One entry per CDR3 protein, called by TCRdb with MiXCR from the 5' RACE reads. There are 190,000 or so distinct CDR3 sequences in the sample; about 20% occur only once, and 20% to 25% lies in the top ten. The germline V gene has CDR1 KGHDR and CDR2 SFDVKD. V shed 3 bases and J shed 7 bases, with 14 bases lying between them. The CDR3 contains 14 residues. Sequences were obtained from PBMCs or a T cell subset sorted from them (not recorded which). The source of this sequence is an adult woman who had mild COVID-19 (a few samples of this study predate the infection). Cell type and time point are not known. This chain uses TRBV24-1 with TRBJ2-5; D is unclear. The CDR3 DNA sequence: TGTGCCACCAGTGATATGGACGGTCTGGCGACCCAGTACTTC. Its translation: CATSDMDGLATQYF.